Below are 2 T cell receptor beta chains sequenced from a single sample in a study of blood T cell dynamics during melanoma immunotherapy. Produced via immunoSEQ multiplex PCR; TCRdb's table is partial and in-frame only. There are roughly 6,700 clones in the sample; around 83% occur only once, and 25% to 35% lies in the top ten. Time point defined: week 3, after first cycle of checkpoint inhibitor. Specimen: blood, collected from a patient treated with checkpoint blockade. The receptors derive from a human donor with melanoma. Some clones in this sample may be carry-over from other donors' samples.

This clone came up a few times. This sequence joins TRBV4-1 and TRBJ1-5; 10 bases are a match to TRBD1. Germline loops: CDR1 MGHRA, CDR2 YSYEKL. The CDR3 runs to 17 residues. V lost 4 bases to trimming and J lost 1 base; unmatched junction nucleotides: 7. CDR3 DNA sequence: TGCGCCAGCAGCCTCCGACAGGGGGCCGACAGCAATCAGCCCCAGCATTTT. Amino acid sequence: CASSLRQGADSNQPQHF.

The chain employs TRBV6-5 and TRBJ1-5, with 7 bases lining up with TRBD1. Unmatched junction bases numbered 0, after V lost 5 bases and J lost 5 bases. This CDR3 is 12 amino acids long. Germline lookup yields CDR1 MNHEY and CDR2 SVGAGI. The CDR3 nucleotides are TGTGCCAGCAGTCAGGGGGATCAGCCCCAGCATTTT. Encoded protein: CASSQGDQPQHF.